Below, 6 T cell receptor beta chains from the same sample are listed, as sequenced in a study of control samples from healthy donors and cancer patients. Method: immunoSEQ multiplex PCR; TCRdb's copy keeps in-frame clones and lacks some. The sample carries about 170,000 clones, around 93% recorded once. Material: blood. Every receptor here comes from a woman aged 55-70 years in good health.

This clone was seen just once. V and J are TRBV27 and TRBJ2-7; possibly TRBD2 for D (5 bases). V was shortened by 2 bases and J by 5 bases, with 13 bases between the two germline ends. In germline, CDR1 is MNHEY, CDR2 SMNVEV (reference sequence). The CDR3 runs to 14 residues. The CDR3 coding sequence is TGTGCCAGCAGTTTAGGAGGTCCTTTGGACGAGCAGTACTTC. Translated, it gives CASSLGGPLDEQYF.

This chain joins TRBV7-2 and TRBJ1-6; 9 positions match TRBD1. The CDR3 spans 17 residues. V lost 5 bases to trimming and J lost 7 bases; unmatched junction nucleotides: 12. Germline V gene data show CDR1 as SGHTA and CDR2 as FQGNSA. Here the CDR3 reads CASSTEDRGFWNSPLHF. CDR3 in DNA: TGTGCCAGCAGCACAGAGGACAGGGGCTTCTGGAATTCACCCCTCCACTTT.

The table lists this clone with a count of one. The chain recombines TRBV5-5 with TRBJ1-2; possibly TRBD1 for D (6 bases). CDR1 is SGHKS and CDR2 is YYEKEE in the germline V gene (reference sequence). V shed 2 bases and J shed 2 bases, with 10 bases lying between them. This CDR3 is built from 14 residues. CDR3 bases: TGTGCCAGCAGCTTCTCAGGGGAAAACTATGGCTACACCTTC. Amino acid sequence: CASSFSGENYGYTF.

The chain uses TRBV6-5 and TRBJ1-2, with D tentatively TRBD1 (5 bases). V was trimmed by 0 bases and J by 4 bases, leaving 12 bases between them. CDR1 MNHEY and CDR2 SVGAGI come from the germline V gene. The CDR3 runs to 15 residues. This chain's CDR3 is CASSYSTDSTYGYTF. Here the CDR3 DNA reads TGTGCCAGCAGTTACTCCACTGACAGTACCTATGGCTACACCTTC.

The genes are TRBV4-3 and TRBJ1-6, with D perhaps TRBD1 (5 bases). The germline gives CDR1 LGHNA, CDR2 YSLEER. CDR3 length: 12 residues. Trimming shortened V by 6 bases and J by 9 bases, and 9 bases separated the two germline ends. In DNA form, the CDR3 reads TGCGCCAGCAGACAGGATTTTTCACCCCTCCACTTT. Amino acid sequence: CASRQDFSPLHF.

This clone came up once. The CDR3 bases are TGTGCCAGCAGTTACGGTGATAGCGGGGGCTATACGCAGTATTTT. Encoded protein: CASSYGDSGGYTQYF. The V call is TRBV6-5, the J call TRBJ2-3, with 9 bases that match TRBD2. Germline assignment: CDR1 MNHEY and CDR2 SVGAGI. V lost 2 bases to trimming and J lost 7 bases; unmatched junction nucleotides: 7. CDR3 length: 15 residues.